This T cell receptor beta chain was found in a study of T cells expressing NK-cell markers. Notes on the study in general: The same clonotypes also predominated in the CD3+CD56-NKG2C+ fraction of four donors.

About this clonotype: What it recognizes is unknown.

After re-calling the 5' RACE reads, TCRdb lists one entry per CDR3 protein, DNA absent. The table for this sample gives roughly 420,000 distinct CDR3 sequences. This CDR3 has 16 residues. Germline V gene data show CDR1 as MGHRA and CDR2 as YSYEKL. This receptor was taken from a woman between 18 and 69 years old in good health. The chain carries TRBV4-1 and TRBJ2-5; TCRdb lists TRBD2, though no DNA is available to test this call. Sequencing was performed on blood T cells: a sorted CD56 or NKG2C T cell subset, CD4+ or CD8+ T cells, or bulk PBMC T cells (not recorded which). CDR3 amino acids: CASSQDPGLAGGAQYF.